The next 26 T cell receptor beta chains were all read from a single sample in a study of shared clonotypes between healthy human individuals. Generated by immunoSEQ multiplex PCR, the TCRdb table keeps only in-frame clones and is missing some. The top ten hold approximately 2% of the sample, which has 650,000 to 750,000 clones, about 78% seen once. Source material: memory CD4+ T cells sorted from blood. Subset in this sample: CD45RA-negative fraction. All receptors derive from a woman aged 25 to 39 in good health.

The chain employs TRBV6-6 and TRBJ2-7, with a weak D call TRBD1 (6 bases). V gave up 5 bases and J gave up 4 bases, with 18 bases separating them. Germline V gives CDR1 MNHNY, CDR2 SVGAGI (reference sequence). The CDR3 length is 15 residues. The DNA of the CDR3 is TGTGCCAGCAGTCCAAGGACAGCCCAATATTACGAGCAGTACTTC. It translates to CASSPRTAQYYEQYF.

This chain joins TRBV25-1 and TRBJ2-7; 8 nucleotides agree with TRBD2. The CDR3 extends over 17 amino acids. Germline-derived CDR1 and CDR2 are MGHDK and SYGVNS. Unmatched junction bases numbered 15, after V lost 6 bases and J lost 2 bases. The CDR3 DNA is TGTGCCAGCAGCGAGACTGAAGGGCTAGCGGGTACCTACGAGCAGTACTTC. This sequence encodes CASSETEGLAGTYEQYF.

The V and J genes are TRBV4-1 and TRBJ2-3; TRBD1 agrees at 9 bases. The CDR3 is 13 amino acids. Looked up from germline, CDR1 is MGHRA and CDR2 is YSYEKL. V gave up 6 bases and J gave up 5 bases; unmatched junction bases: 3. Here the CDR3 DNA reads TGCGCCAGCAGAAGGACAGGGGAAGATACGCAGTATTTT. Translating gives CASRRTGEDTQYF.

Details on this clone: A read error may be the cause here, since a much bigger clone is one base away. The chain is built from TRBV9 and TRBJ2-1; 8 positions match TRBD2. The germline V gene encodes CDR1 SGDLS and CDR2 YYNGEE. CDR3 length: 15 residues. The trim removed 0 bases at V and 2 bases at J, leaving 1 base unmatched. The CDR3 DNA is TGTGCCAGCAGCGTAGCGGGAGGGCCCTACAATGAGCAGTTCTTC. It specifies CASSVAGGPYNEQFF.

This chain uses TRBV5-4 with TRBJ2-5; tentative D call: TRBD1 (5 bases). Germline assignment: CDR1 SGHNT and CDR2 YYREEE (reference sequence). The length of the CDR3 is 15 residues. Trimming took 3 bases from V and 1 from J, leaving 13 bases between them. The CDR3 DNA is TGTGCCAGCAGCTCCGGTCGACAGATCCAAGAGACCCAGTACTTC. Residues: CASSSGRQIQETQYF.

This chain links TRBV18 with TRBJ1-1; D is undetermined. Trimming removed 7 bases from V and 2 bases from J, with 11 bases in between. Germline values: CDR1 KGHSH, CDR2 LQKENI. This CDR3 region has 13 residues. This chain's CDR3 is CASFRDVNTEAFF. The CDR3 DNA reads as TGTGCCAGCTTCCGGGATGTAAACACTGAAGCTTTCTTT.

The chain recombines TRBV5-1 with TRBJ1-1; the D is unclear. Germline values: CDR1 SGHRS, CDR2 YFSETQ. The germline V and J ends were trimmed by 5 bases and 1 base, with 12 bases remaining between them. The CDR3 runs 14 residues. This CDR3 reads CASSQTSRNTEAFF. CDR3 nucleotides: TGCGCCAGCAGTCAGACAAGCCGGAACACTGAAGCTTTCTTT. Drawing the rest from reference TRBV5-1 and TRBJ1-1, the complete variable domain is KAGVTQTPRYLIKTRGQQVTLSCSPISGHRSVSWYQQTPGQGLQFLFEYFSETQRNKGNFPGRFSGRQFSNSRSEMNVSTLELGDSALYLCASSQTSRNTEAFFGQGTRLTVV.

CDR3 in DNA: TGTGCCAGCAGTCCATTGGGACAGGGCGACAATCAGCCCCAGCATTTT. It is translated as CASSPLGQGDNQPQHF. This rearrangement joins TRBV28 to TRBJ1-5; 9 nucleotides match TRBD1. The V segment lost 5 bases and the J segment 3 bases; nucleotides outside the gene matches: 8. CDR1 MDHEN and CDR2 SYDVKM come from the germline V gene. The CDR3 contains 16 residues.

The V and J genes are TRBV2 and TRBJ1-1, with D possibly TRBD1 on 5 matching bases. The length of the CDR3 is 13 residues. From germline, CDR1 is SNHLY and CDR2 FYNNEI. Trimming left V 4 bases short and J 0 bases short, with 6 bases between. The chain's CDR3 is CASSATVNTEAFF. The CDR3, as DNA: TGTGCCAGCAGTGCGACAGTGAACACTGAAGCTTTCTTT.

The CDR3 DNA reads as TGTGCCTGGAGGTTAGCGGGAGCTAAGAATGAGCAGTTCTTC. This gives the protein CAWRLAGAKNEQFF. V usage is TRBV30 and J usage is TRBJ2-1; TRBD2 matches 9 bases. Germline values: CDR1 GTSNPN, CDR2 SVGIG (reference sequence). This CDR3 region has 14 residues. The junction had 7 bases not matched to a gene; V was cut back by 3 bases and J by 7 bases. Based on the CDR3 plus reference TRBV30 and TRBJ2-1, the full variable domain is SQTIHQWPATLVQPVGSPLSLECTVEGTSNPNLYWYRQAAGRGLQLLFYSVGIGQISSEVPQNLSASRPQDRQFILSSKKLLLSDSGFYLCAWRLAGAKNEQFFGPGTRLTVL.

This clone was picked up many times. The chain combines TRBV2 with TRBJ2-2; D is ambiguous. Between the trimmed V and J ends, which lost 2 bases and 0 bases, there was a span of 7 bases. The CDR3 loop spans 15 amino acids. The germline V gene has CDR1 SNHLY and CDR2 FYNNEI. This chain's CDR3 is CASSETTTNTGELFF. The CDR3 bases are TGTGCCAGCAGTGAAACTACAACGAACACCGGGGAGCTGTTTTTT.

V is TRBV28 and J is TRBJ2-7; 9 positions match TRBD2. The V gene's germline CDR1 is MDHEN and CDR2 SYDVKM. The J segment lost 4 bases and the V segment lost 5 bases, leaving 12 bases of the junction unmatched. The CDR3 runs to 16 residues. CDR3 nucleotides: TGTGCCAGCAGTCCTCTTCGGCGGGAGGGTTCGTACGAGCAGTACTTC. It specifies CASSPLRREGSYEQYF.

This clone was seen only once. The gene calls are TRBV7-8 and TRBJ2-1, with 8 bases lining up with TRBD2. Germline loops: CDR1 SGHVS, CDR2 FQNEAQ. This CDR3 region has 16 residues. Trimming cost V 0 bases and J 8 bases; bases outside gene matches: 9. In DNA form, the CDR3 reads TGTGCCAGCAGCTTAGCGAGGATAGCGGGGTGGCATGAGCAGTTCTTC. This encodes CASSLARIAGWHEQFF.

CDR3 sequence: CASSSGGRLHYGYTF. The CDR3 DNA reads as TGTGCCAGCAGTTCGGGGGGTAGACTTCACTATGGCTACACCTTC. The gene calls are TRBV28 and TRBJ1-2, with D possibly TRBD1 on 5 matching bases. Germline CDR1 is MDHEN and CDR2 is SYDVKM. This CDR3 spans 15 amino acids. V was shortened by 4 bases and J by 3 bases, with 15 bases between the two germline ends.

This clone has a handful of counts. The gene calls are TRBV11-3 and TRBJ1-5; maybe TRBD1 (5 bases). This CDR3 contains 16 residues. Germline V gene lookup returns CDR1 SGHNT and CDR2 YENEEA. V gave up 4 bases and J gave up 3 bases, with 16 bases separating them. Here the CDR3 DNA reads TGTGCCAGCAGCTGGTTGAGAGACAGCGTCAATCAGCCCCAGCATTTT. Its protein product is CASSWLRDSVNQPQHF. Based on the CDR3 plus reference TRBV11-3 and TRBJ1-5, the full variable domain is EAGVVQSPRYKIIEKKQPVAFWCNPISGHNTLYWYLQNLGQGPELLIRYENEEAVDDSQLPKDRFSAERLKGVDSTLKIQPAELGDSAVYLCASSWLRDSVNQPQHFGDGTRLSIL.

The rearrangement links TRBV28 to TRBJ2-5; 7 bases agree with TRBD1. CDR3 length equals 15 residues. Germline CDR1 reads MDHEN; CDR2 reads SYDVKM. V shed 7 bases and J 5 bases; nucleotides not matched to a gene: 13. The DNA of the CDR3 is TGTGCCAGCAATGCCTCCGGACAGGAAAGGGAGACCCAGTACTTC. It translates to CASNASGQERETQYF.

A note on this clone: Other nucleotide sequences in the sample specify the same CDR3. This chain connects TRBV30 to TRBJ2-7; no firm D call. The V gene's germline CDR1 is GTSNPN and CDR2 SVGIG (reference sequence). The ends were cut back, 2 bases at V and 1 base at J, with 3 bases in the middle. This CDR3 has 11 residues. CDR3 amino acids: CAWSPSYEQYF. The CDR3 DNA follows: TGTGCCTGGAGTCCTTCCTACGAGCAGTACTTC. Complete variable domain (other parts from reference TRBV30 and TRBJ2-7): SQTIHQWPATLVQPVGSPLSLECTVEGTSNPNLYWYRQAAGRGLQLLFYSVGIGQISSEVPQNLSASRPQDRQFILSSKKLLLSDSGFYLCAWSPSYEQYFGPGTRLTVT.

This sequence joins TRBV29-1 and TRBJ1-2, with no clear D. CDR3 length: 11 residues. CDR1 is SQVTM, CDR2 ANQGSEA, per germline. The V and J ends lost 4 bases and 2 bases respectively, with 5 bases between them. The CDR3 is CSVVQNYGYTF. The CDR3 DNA is TGCAGCGTTGTACAGAACTATGGCTACACCTTC.

This chain joins TRBV28 and TRBJ2-7; 15 bases map to TRBD2. Germline CDR1 is MDHEN and CDR2 is SYDVKM. V was pared by 3 bases and J by 0 bases, with 9 bases of the junction left unmatched. This CDR3 comprises 19 residues. The CDR3 bases are TGTGCCAGCAGTTTCCCGGGACTAGCGGGAGGACAAAGCTCCTACGAGCAGTACTTC. Protein product: CASSFPGLAGGQSSYEQYF.

CDR3 nucleotides: TGCACCAGCAGCCGCCTACTTTGCGGGGGTACGCAGTATTTT. This codes for CTSSRLLCGGTQYF. This chain links TRBV1 with TRBJ2-3; the table's D gene call, TRBD2, was not cross checked with the DNA. TRBV1 is a documented pseudogene. This CDR3 is built from 14 residues.

This clone has just one count. V is TRBV6-1 and J is TRBJ1-5; 9 bases are a match to TRBD1. Looked up from germline, CDR1 is MNHNS and CDR2 is SASEGT. V lost 1 base and J lost 12; bases outside the gene matches: 10. This CDR3 is built from 15 residues. The CDR3 DNA is TGTGCCAGCAGTGAAGGGGGACAGGGTCGAGGAGTCCAGCATTTT. It yields the protein CASSEGGQGRGVQHF.

This clone was recorded many times. The chain uses TRBV7-2 and TRBJ2-2; D unclear. Germline V gene data show CDR1 as SGHTA and CDR2 as FQGNSA. The V and J ends lost 3 bases and 5 bases respectively, with 10 bases between them. This CDR3 spans 14 amino acids. The CDR3 bases are TGTGCCAGCAGCTTTTGGATTAGAACCGGGGAGCTGTTTTTT. Protein product: CASSFWIRTGELFF.

The CDR3 reads CASSFNPRQGAKETQYF. The CDR3 DNA follows: TGTGCCAGCAGCTTCAATCCCCGACAGGGGGCGAAAGAGACCCAGTACTTC. The genes are TRBV7-2 and TRBJ2-5; 10 bases map to TRBD1. The CDR3 extends over 17 amino acids. The J segment lost 3 bases and the V segment lost 3 bases, leaving 10 bases of the junction unmatched. Germline CDR1 reads SGHTA; CDR2 reads FQGNSA. The whole variable domain, remainder taken from reference TRBV7-2 and TRBJ2-5, is GAGVSQSPSNKVTEKGKDVELRCDPISGHTALYWYRQSLGQGLEFLIYFQGNSAPDKSGLPSDRFSAERTGGSVSTLTIQRTQQEDSAVYLCASSFNPRQGAKETQYFGPGTRLLVL.

The DNA for the CDR3 is TGTGCCTGGAAGAAGGGACTAGCGGACAATGAGCAGTTCTTC. It yields the protein CAWKKGLADNEQFF. The gene calls are TRBV30 and TRBJ2-1; 11 nucleotides align to TRBD2. Trimming at V came to 4 bases and at J to 5 bases, leaving 4 bases not matched to a gene. Per germline, CDR1 GTSNPN and CDR2 SVGIG (reference sequence). This CDR3 is 14 amino acids long.

The sample holds one count of this clone. V and J are TRBV19 and TRBJ2-7; 8 nucleotides agree with TRBD2. The germline V gene has CDR1 LNHDA and CDR2 SQIVND (reference sequence). This CDR3 is built from 12 residues. The CDR3 DNA sequence: TGTGCTACCGGGAGGGGAAACTACGAGCAGTACTTC. This translates into CATGRGNYEQYF.

This clone was counted between two and nine times. V usage is TRBV5-1 and J usage is TRBJ2-1; TRBD1 might be the D (6 bases). Germline V gene data show CDR1 as SGHRS and CDR2 as YFSETQ. The CDR3 is 13 residues long. V gave up 0 bases and J gave up 15 bases, with 16 bases separating them. CDR3 coding DNA: TGCGCCAGCAGCTTGGGACAGGCAGATTTACTGTTCTTC. This codes for CASSLGQADLLFF. Based on the CDR3 plus reference TRBV5-1 and TRBJ2-1, the full variable domain is KAGVTQTPRYLIKTRGQQVTLSCSPISGHRSVSWYQQTPGQGLQFLFEYFSETQRNKGNFPGRFSGRQFSNSRSEMNVSTLELGDSALYLCASSLGQADLLFFGPGTRLTVL.